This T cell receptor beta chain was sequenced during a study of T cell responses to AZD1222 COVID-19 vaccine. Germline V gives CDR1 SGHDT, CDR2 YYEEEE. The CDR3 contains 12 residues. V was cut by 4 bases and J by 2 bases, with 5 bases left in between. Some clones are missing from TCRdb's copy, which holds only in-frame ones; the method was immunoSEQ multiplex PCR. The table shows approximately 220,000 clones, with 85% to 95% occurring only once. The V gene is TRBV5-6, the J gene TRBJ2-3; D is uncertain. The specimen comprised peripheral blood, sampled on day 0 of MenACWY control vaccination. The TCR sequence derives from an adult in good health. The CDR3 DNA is TGTGCCAGCAGCACTACCACAGATACGCAGTATTTT. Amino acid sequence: CASSTTTDTQYF.